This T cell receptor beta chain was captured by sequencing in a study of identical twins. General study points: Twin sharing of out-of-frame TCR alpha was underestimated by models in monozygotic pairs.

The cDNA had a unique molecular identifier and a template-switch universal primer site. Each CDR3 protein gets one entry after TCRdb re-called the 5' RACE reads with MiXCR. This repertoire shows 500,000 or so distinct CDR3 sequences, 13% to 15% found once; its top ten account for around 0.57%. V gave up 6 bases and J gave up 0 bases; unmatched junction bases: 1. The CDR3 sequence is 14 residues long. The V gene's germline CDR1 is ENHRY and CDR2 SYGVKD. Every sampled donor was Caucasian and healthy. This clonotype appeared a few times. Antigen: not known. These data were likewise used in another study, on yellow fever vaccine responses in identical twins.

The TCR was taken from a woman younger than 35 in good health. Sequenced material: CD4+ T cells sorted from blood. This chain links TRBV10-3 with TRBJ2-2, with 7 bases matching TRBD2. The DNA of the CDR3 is TGTGCCATCAGGGGGGGGGCGAACACCGGGGAGCTGTTTTTT. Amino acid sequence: CAIRGGANTGELFF.